The 22 T cell receptor beta chains given below trace back to one sample, sequenced in a study of T cells in Graves' hyperthyroidism and ophthalmopathy. From RNA transcripts, TCR beta CDR3 regions were amplified. A set of HTBI primers served as the primers for a first-round RT-PCR of the TCR CDR3. One entry per CDR3 protein results from TCRdb running MiXCR on the multiplex PCR reads. The repertoire holds hundreds of thousands of distinct CDR3 sequences, with approximately 14% as singletons. Material: blood. The receptors were gathered from a man younger than 35 with Graves' ophthalmopathy.

This clonotype was seen more than once but under ten times. V and J are TRBV29-1 and TRBJ2-4; D unclear. V dropped 4 bases and J dropped 6 bases, with 13 bases sitting between them. The CDR3 runs to 13 residues. CDR1 is SQVTM, CDR2 ANQGSEA, per germline. CDR3 in DNA: TGCAGCGTTGTAAGGAGTTATGGAAACATTCAGTACTTC. As protein: CSVVRSYGNIQYF.

This clonotype was observed at least ten times. This chain links TRBV5-1 with TRBJ2-3; D is uncertain. CDR3 size: 13 residues. Trimming shortened V by 4 bases and J by 7 bases, and 13 bases separated the two germline ends. CDR1 and CDR2 (germline): SGHRS, YFSETQ. The CDR3 reads CASSPEPLNTQYF. The CDR3 DNA reads TGCGCCAGCAGCCCGGAGCCCCTCAATACGCAGTATTTT.

J is TRBJ2-7 and V is TRBV19; 8 nucleotides line up with TRBD1. Looked up from germline, CDR1 is LNHDA and CDR2 is SQIVND (reference sequence). V shed 9 bases, J shed 2 bases, and the junction held 6 bases outside the gene matches. The CDR3 length is 13 residues. The CDR3 loop reads CASGPQGAYEQYF. CDR3 DNA sequence: TGTGCCAGCGGCCCACAGGGGGCCTACGAGCAGTACTTC.

This clonotype came up many times. CDR3 in DNA: TGCGCCAGCAGGAGGGGGGAGGAACTAAGCACAGATACGCAGTATTTT. This codes for CASRRGEELSTDTQYF. The V call is TRBV4-1, the J call TRBJ2-3; D might be TRBD1 or TRBD2, each matching 6 bases. Germline CDR1 reads MGHRA; CDR2 reads YSYEKL. V gave up 6 bases and J gave up 0 bases, with 16 bases separating them. The CDR3 length is 16 residues.

This chain connects TRBV11-2 to TRBJ2-1, with 8 bases lining up with TRBD2. The germline CDR1 and CDR2 sequences are SGHAT and FQNNGV. The CDR3 extends over 15 amino acids. Germline trimming cut 6 bases from V and 3 bases from J; bases unmatched to any gene: 7. CDR3 nucleotides: TGTGCCAGCAGGAGACCTAGCGGGCTCTACAATGAGCAGTTCTTC. Protein sequence: CASRRPSGLYNEQFF.

This clonotype was observed many times. The chain combines TRBV7-2 with TRBJ2-1; TRBD2 agrees at 10 bases. The V gene's germline CDR1 is SGHTA and CDR2 FQGNSA. J gave up 2 bases and V 5 bases, and 9 bases lay outside the gene matches. The CDR3 contains 17 residues. The CDR3 reads CASSLPSGGPTYNEQFF. CDR3 nucleotide sequence: TGTGCCAGCAGCCTACCTAGCGGGGGCCCCACCTACAATGAGCAGTTCTTC.

The rearrangement joins TRBV5-8 to TRBJ2-7; possibly TRBD2 for D (5 bases). Germline CDR1 reads SGHTS; CDR2 reads YDEGEE. V was cut by 2 bases and J by 2 bases, with 14 bases left in between. This CDR3 is built from 15 residues. The CDR3: CASSLPSSGPYEQYF. The CDR3 DNA sequence: TGTGCCAGCAGCTTACCCTCCAGCGGCCCCTACGAGCAGTACTTC.

This clonotype was seen ten or more times. The genes are TRBV6-1 and TRBJ1-1, with D possibly matching TRBD1 (5 bases). Germline V CDR1 and CDR2: MNHNS, SASEGT. V gave up 6 bases and J gave up 3 bases, with 14 bases separating them. CDR3 length: 14 residues. The CDR3, as DNA: TGTGCCAGCAGATCCGGGCAGGGAGACACTGAAGCTTTCTTT. Its translation: CASRSGQGDTEAFF.

This clonotype was seen repeatedly, ten times or more. The rearrangement uses TRBV14 and TRBJ2-3; D is perhaps TRBD1 (5 bases). CDR1 and CDR2 (germline): SGHDN, FVKESK. The germline V and J ends were trimmed by 0 bases and 2 bases, with 9 bases remaining between them. This CDR3 is built from 15 residues. Written as DNA, the CDR3 is TGTGCCAGCAGCCAAGAAGTGACAGCCACAGATACGCAGTATTTT. The encoded protein is CASSQEVTATDTQYF.

This clonotype was counted a few times. This chain joins TRBV19 and TRBJ2-7, with 9 bases that match TRBD1. J was trimmed by 5 bases and V by 3 bases; bases with no gene match: 2. The CDR3 contains 13 residues. Per the germline V gene, CDR1 is LNHDA and CDR2 is SQIVND (reference sequence). CDR3 DNA sequence: TGTGCCAGTAGTATGGACAGGGGTGACGAGCAGTACTTC. Translating it yields CASSMDRGDEQYF.

This clonotype was counted a few times. The rearrangement joins TRBV30 to TRBJ2-2; 11 bases are a match to TRBD2. Germline CDR1 and CDR2: GTSNPN and SVGIG (reference sequence). The CDR3 extends over 17 amino acids. V dropped 1 base and J dropped 4; count of bases not matched to a gene: 8. The CDR3 bases are TGTGCCTGGAGTGGCATACTAGCGGGGGTGTTCACCGGGGAGCTGTTTTTT. It specifies CAWSGILAGVFTGELFF. The full variable domain, with the rest looked up from reference TRBV30 and TRBJ2-2, is SQTIHQWPATLVQPVGSPLSLECTVEGTSNPNLYWYRQAAGRGLQLLFYSVGIGQISSEVPQNLSASRPQDRQFILSSKKLLLSDSGFYLCAWSGILAGVFTGELFFGEGSRLTVL.

The sample holds many counts of this clonotype. The chain is built from TRBV4-1 and TRBJ2-3, with a possible D match to TRBD1 (6 bases). Germline V CDR1 and CDR2: MGHRA, YSYEKL. The germline V and J ends were trimmed by 0 bases and 0 bases, with 10 bases remaining between them. The CDR3 runs to 16 residues. The chain's CDR3 is CASSQDGTPSTDTQYF. In nucleotides, the CDR3 is TGCGCCAGCAGCCAAGATGGGACACCAAGCACAGATACGCAGTATTTT.

This clonotype was recorded at least ten times. The chain couples TRBV12-3 or TRBV12-4 to TRBJ1-4; tentative D call: TRBD1 (6 bases). The V end lost 5 bases, the J end lost 2 bases, and 12 bases lay between the germline ends. The CDR3 length is 15 residues. The CDR3 DNA sequence: TGTGCCAGCAGTCCAGGGGACGCGACTAATGAAAAACTGTTTTTT. Translation gives CASSPGDATNEKLFF.

This chain connects TRBV24-1 to TRBJ2-7; 9 bases map to TRBD1. The CDR3 has 15 residues. V shed 3 bases and J 6 bases; nucleotides not matched to a gene: 8. Germline CDR1 and CDR2: KGHDR and SFDVKD. In DNA, the CDR3 is TGTGCCACCAGTGATCCGGGACAGGGATTTCCCGAGCAGTACTTC. Its translation is CATSDPGQGFPEQYF.

This clonotype has at least ten counts. The chain is built from TRBV13 and TRBJ2-3; TRBD1 or TRBD2 may be the D gene (5 bases each). The CDR3 totals 16 residues. Trimming left V 5 bases short and J 3 bases short, with 18 bases between. In germline, CDR1 is PRHDT, CDR2 FYEKMQ (reference sequence). CDR3 region: CASSPKLGAGTDTQYF. Here the CDR3 DNA reads TGTGCCAGCAGCCCAAAATTGGGAGCAGGGACAGATACGCAGTATTTT. Full variable domain (missing parts from reference TRBV13 and TRBJ2-3): AAGVIQSPRHLIKEKRETATLKCYPIPRHDTVYWYQQGPGQDPQFLISFYEKMQSDKGSIPDRFSAQQFSDYHSELNMSSLELGDSALYFCASSPKLGAGTDTQYFGPGTRLTVL.

Remarks on this clonotype: An end of the junction does not agree with germline; a read error may underlie this. The V and J genes are TRBV10-1 and TRBJ2-3; unclear D gene. CDR3 length: 12 amino acids. Per the germline V gene, CDR1 is WNHNN and CDR2 is SYGVQD (reference sequence). CDR3 amino acids: CANSESTDTQYF. The DNA of the CDR3 is TGCGCCAACAGTGAGTCGACAGATACGCAGTATTTT.

This clonotype occurred a few times. CDR3 in DNA: TGTGCCAGCAGCCCAGTTAGGGCTAGCGGGAGGTTAATAAACAATGAGCAGTTCTTC. It translates to CASSPVRASGRLINNEQFF. The rearrangement uses TRBV6-2 or TRBV6-3 and TRBJ2-1; 11 positions match TRBD2. The CDR3 covers 19 residues. Germline values: CDR1 MNHEY, CDR2 SVGEGT. V lost 6 bases and J lost 5; bases outside the gene matches: 18.

Ten or more counts support this clonotype. The chain links TRBV19 to TRBJ2-1, with 8 bases that match TRBD1. CDR1 is LNHDA, CDR2 SQIVND, per germline (reference sequence). V shed 3 bases, J shed 6 bases, and the junction held 7 bases outside the gene matches. This CDR3 is 15 amino acids long. The CDR3, as DNA: TGTGCCAGTAGTATCAGACAGGGGCAGGTCAATGAGCAGTTCTTC. It encodes CASSIRQGQVNEQFF. Full variable domain (missing parts from reference TRBV19 and TRBJ2-1): DGGITQSPKYLFRKEGQNVTLSCEQNLNHDAMYWYRQDPGQGLRLIYYSQIVNDFQKGDIAEGYSVSREKKESFPLTVTSAQKNPTAFYLCASSIRQGQVNEQFFGPGTRLTVL.

This clonotype was seen ten or more times. The chain is built from TRBV7-9 and TRBJ2-7; TRBD1 matches 8 bases. From germline, CDR1 is SEHNR and CDR2 FQNEAQ (reference sequence). The length of the CDR3 is 15 residues. Losses at the gene ends were 2 bases for V and 2 bases for J; bases not matched to a gene: 5. The chain's CDR3 is CASSLFTGQAYEQYF. CDR3 coding DNA: TGTGCCAGCAGCTTATTTACGGGACAGGCCTACGAGCAGTACTTC.

The chain is built from TRBV20-1 and TRBJ1-2; no clear D. This CDR3 contains 13 residues. Germline V gives CDR1 DFQATT, CDR2 SNEGSKA (reference sequence). The V and J ends lost 6 bases and 0 bases respectively, with 11 bases between them. For the CDR3, the DNA is TGCAGTGCCGCGACACCAGCTAACTATGGCTACACCTTC. Amino acid sequence: CSAATPANYGYTF.

The chain employs TRBV19 and TRBJ2-7; D may be TRBD1 (6 bases). The CDR3 covers 17 residues. With 5 bases removed from V and 5 bases from J, the gap between germline ends came to 25 bases. Germline loops: CDR1 LNHDA, CDR2 SQIVND (reference sequence). The CDR3 DNA reads as TGTGCCAGTAGTCGAAGGGGGACCCAGGCTACCGCTAACGAGCAGTACTTC. Protein product: CASSRRGTQATANEQYF.

This clonotype appeared many times. This chain joins TRBV27 and TRBJ2-3, with TRBD2 matching over 8 bases. Trimming cost V 6 bases and J 4 bases; bases outside gene matches: 9. Germline-derived CDR1 and CDR2 are MNHEY and SMNVEV (reference sequence). The length of the CDR3 is 15 residues. CDR3 sequence reads: CASSLIVAGPDTQYF. In DNA form, the CDR3 reads TGTGCCAGCAGCCTAATCGTAGCGGGGCCAGATACGCAGTATTTT.